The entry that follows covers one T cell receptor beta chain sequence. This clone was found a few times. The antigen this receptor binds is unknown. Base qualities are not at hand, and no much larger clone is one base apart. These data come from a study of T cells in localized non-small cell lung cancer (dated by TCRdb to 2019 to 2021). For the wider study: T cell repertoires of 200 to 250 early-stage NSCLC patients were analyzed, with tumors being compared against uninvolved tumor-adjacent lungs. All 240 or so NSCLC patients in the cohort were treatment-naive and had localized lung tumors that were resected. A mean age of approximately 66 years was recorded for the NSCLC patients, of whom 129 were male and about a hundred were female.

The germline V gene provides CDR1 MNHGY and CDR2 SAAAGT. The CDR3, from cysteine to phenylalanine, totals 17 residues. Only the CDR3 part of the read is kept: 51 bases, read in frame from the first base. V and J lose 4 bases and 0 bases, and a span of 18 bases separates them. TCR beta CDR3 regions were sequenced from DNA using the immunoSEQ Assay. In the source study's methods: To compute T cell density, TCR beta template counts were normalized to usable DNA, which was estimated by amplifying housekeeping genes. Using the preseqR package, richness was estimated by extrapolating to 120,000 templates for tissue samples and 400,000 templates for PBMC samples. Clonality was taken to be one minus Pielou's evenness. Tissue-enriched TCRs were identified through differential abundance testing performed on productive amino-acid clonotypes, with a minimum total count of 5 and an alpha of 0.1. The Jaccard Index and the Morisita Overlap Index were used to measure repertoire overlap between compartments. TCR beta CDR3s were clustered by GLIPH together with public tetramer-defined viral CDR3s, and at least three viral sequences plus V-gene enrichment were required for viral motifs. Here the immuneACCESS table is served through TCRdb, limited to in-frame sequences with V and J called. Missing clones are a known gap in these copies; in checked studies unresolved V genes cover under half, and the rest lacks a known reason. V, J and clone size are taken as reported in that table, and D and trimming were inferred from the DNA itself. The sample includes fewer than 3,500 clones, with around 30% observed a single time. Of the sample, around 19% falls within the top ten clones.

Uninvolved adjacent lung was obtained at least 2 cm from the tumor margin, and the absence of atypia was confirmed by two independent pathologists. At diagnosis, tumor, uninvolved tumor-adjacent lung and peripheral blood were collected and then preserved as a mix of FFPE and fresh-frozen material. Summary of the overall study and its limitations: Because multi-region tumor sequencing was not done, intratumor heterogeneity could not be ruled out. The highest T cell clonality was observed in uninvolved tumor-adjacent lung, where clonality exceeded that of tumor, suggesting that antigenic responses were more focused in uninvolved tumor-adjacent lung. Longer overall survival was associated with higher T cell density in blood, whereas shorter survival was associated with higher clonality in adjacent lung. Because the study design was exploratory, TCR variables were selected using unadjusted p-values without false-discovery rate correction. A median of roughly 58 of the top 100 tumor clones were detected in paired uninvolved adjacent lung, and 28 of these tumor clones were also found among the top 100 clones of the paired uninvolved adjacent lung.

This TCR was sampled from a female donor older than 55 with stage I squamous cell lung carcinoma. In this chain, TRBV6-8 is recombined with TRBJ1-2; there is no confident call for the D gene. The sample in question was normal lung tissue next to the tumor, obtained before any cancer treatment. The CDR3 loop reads CASSLRSGRIPNYGYTF. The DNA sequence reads TGTGCCAGCAGTTTAAGGTCCGGGAGGATCCCTAACTATGGCTACACCTTC.